Here is one T cell receptor (beta chain) with its context. Its antigen is undetermined. The record originates from a study of blood T cells in healthy people across ages. Study-wide points: TCR beta diversity correlated strongly with naive T cell percentage. Those diversity estimates obtained from one million T cells were thought to be underestimates.

Trimming cost V 1 base and J 2 bases, with 11 bases left between them. CDR1 is SGHNT, CDR2 YYREEE, per germline (reference sequence). This CDR3 is 15 amino acids long. Primers used in a second PCR of roughly 6 to 11 cycles were a sample-barcoded 5' primer and a J-beta primer mix. Each cDNA was tagged by a template-switch adaptor containing 12 random nucleotides. TCRdb called the 5' RACE reads again in MiXCR, with one record for every CDR3 protein. This sample yields roughly 1.4 million distinct CDR3 sequences, of which around 59% are seen a single time; 6.7% belongs to the top ten. The sample consisted of blood. The source is a man aged 18 to 30 in good health. J is TRBJ2-3 and V is TRBV5-4; tentatively, D is TRBD2 (6 bases). CDR3 DNA sequence: TGTGCCAGCAGCTTGTTGGACTACTCCACAGATACGCAGTATTTT. Its protein product is CASSLLDYSTDTQYF.